A single sample is the source of the 27 T cell receptor beta chains below, sequenced in a study of CD8 T cells in ankylosing spondylitis. One entry per CDR3 protein results from TCRdb running MiXCR on the 5' RACE reads. The sample has about 360,000 distinct CDR3 sequences; more than 20% are singletons. The sequenced sample consisted of blood, either unsorted or a sorted T cell fraction (not recorded which). These receptors originate from a male donor with ankylosing spondylitis or in good health (not recorded which).

This rearrangement joins TRBV5-1 to TRBJ2-3; tentative D call: TRBD2 (5 bases). Trimming stripped 0 bases from V and 5 bases from J, with 10 bases between. Germline CDR1 and CDR2: SGHRS and YFSETQ. The CDR3 runs to 14 residues. The CDR3 DNA sequence: TGCGCCAGCAGCTTGGGTCGGGGTATAGATACGCAGTATTTT. Amino acids: CASSLGRGIDTQYF.

The chain has TRBV7-9 and TRBJ1-1; no clear D. Trimming cost V 5 bases and J 7 bases, with 11 bases left between them. Germline V gives CDR1 SEHNR, CDR2 FQNEAQ (reference sequence). The CDR3 has 12 residues. CDR3 DNA sequence: TGTGCCAGCAGCCCCGCGAGGCTTGAAGCTTTCTTT. Translated, it gives CASSPARLEAFF.

This clonotype was counted only a few times. This chain connects TRBV29-1 to TRBJ2-5, with a possible D match to TRBD2 (6 bases). Trimming left V 1 base short and J 1 base short, with 10 bases between. Germline V gene sequence: CDR1 SQVTM, CDR2 ANQGSEA. The CDR3 sequence is 14 residues long. CDR3 DNA: TGCAGCGTTGAAGGTTCGGGACTCCAAGAGACCCAGTACTTC. Protein product: CSVEGSGLQETQYF. The variable domain in full, completed from reference TRBV29-1 and TRBJ2-5, reads SAVISQKPSRDICQRGTSLTIQCQVDSQVTMMFWYRQQPGQSLTLIATANQGSEATYESGFVIDKFPISRPNLTFSTLTVSNMSPEDSSIYLCSVEGSGLQETQYFGPGTRLLVL.

CDR3 in amino acids: CASSLMEGSPYEQYF. The CDR3 DNA reads TGTGCCAGCAGCTTAATGGAGGGGTCGCCCTACGAGCAGTACTTC. The chain is built from TRBV7-2 and TRBJ2-7; perhaps TRBD2 as D (6 bases). The V and J ends lost 2 bases and 2 bases respectively, with 13 bases between them. CDR3 size: 15 residues. From germline, CDR1 is SGHTA and CDR2 FQGNSA.

This clonotype was detected a few times. This rearrangement joins TRBV4-2 to TRBJ2-1; TRBD1 aligns across 12 bases. The CDR3 is 15 residues long. Trimming cost V 4 bases and J 7 bases; bases outside gene matches: 5. The germline V gene has CDR1 LGHNA and CDR2 YNFKEQ. CDR3 amino acids: CASSPRDRGQNEQFF. The DNA of the CDR3 is TGTGCCAGCAGCCCACGGGACAGGGGGCAAAATGAGCAGTTCTTC.

The chain links TRBV10-2 to TRBJ2-5; possible D gene TRBD1, 6 bases. The CDR3 is made up of 14 amino acids. Germline assignment: CDR1 WSHSY and CDR2 SAAADI. Trimming took off 3 bases at V and 2 bases at J, with 10 bases between the two ends. DNA of the CDR3: TGCGCCAGCAGTGAATCAGGGGAGCAAGAGACCCAGTACTTC. It encodes CASSESGEQETQYF.

This clonotype was seen a handful of times. The CDR3 spells CASSQALSGELFF. The CDR3 coding sequence is TGTGCCAGCAGCCAAGCACTTAGCGGGGAGCTGTTTTTT. The chain carries TRBV3-1 and TRBJ2-2; D unresolved. Trimming removed 1 base at V and 7 bases at J, with 7 bases between. Germline CDR1 is LGHDT and CDR2 is YNNKEL (reference sequence). The CDR3 runs to 13 residues.

This clonotype came up once. The chain employs TRBV2 and TRBJ2-5; D unresolved. The CDR3 extends over 12 amino acids. The germline V and J ends were trimmed by 10 bases and 7 bases, with 16 bases remaining between them. CDR1 SNHLY and CDR2 FYNNEI come from the germline V gene. CDR3 loop: CATPDPGGTQYF. The CDR3, as DNA: TGTGCCACCCCAGACCCCGGCGGGACCCAGTACTTC.

The chain's CDR3 is CASRREWAEEQYF. The CDR3 region has the DNA TGCGCCAGCAGGAGGGAATGGGCGGAAGAGCAGTACTTC. The genes are TRBV5-1 and TRBJ2-7; tentative D call: TRBD2 (5 bases). Germline CDR1 and CDR2: SGHRS and YFSETQ. The CDR3 runs to 13 residues. V lost 5 bases and J lost 7, with 16 bases in between.

This clonotype showed up just a few times. This chain connects TRBV6-1 to TRBJ2-1; unclear D gene. This CDR3 contains 15 residues. Trimming took 6 bases from V and 8 from J, leaving 20 bases between them. From germline, CDR1 is MNHNS and CDR2 SASEGT. DNA for the CDR3: TGTGCCAGCAGCCAGACTCCCGAGAGGTGTGATGAGCAGTTCTTC. It is translated as CASSQTPERCDEQFF.

The chain links TRBV29-1 to TRBJ2-2; maybe TRBD1 (6 bases). CDR3 length: 12 amino acids. Trimming removed 3 bases at V and 14 bases at J, with 16 bases between. Germline loops: CDR1 SQVTM, CDR2 ANQGSEA. The CDR3 DNA reads as TGCAGCGTTGAGGAACATTACAGGGTCCTGTTTTTT. Translated: CSVEEHYRVLFF.

This chain connects TRBV5-6 to TRBJ2-4; D not resolved. V shed 1 base and J shed 1 base, with 9 bases lying between them. This CDR3 contains 15 residues. From germline, CDR1 is SGHDT and CDR2 YYEEEE. CDR3 in amino acids: CASSLRHLAKNIQYF. The CDR3 DNA is TGTGCCAGCAGCTTGAGGCATTTGGCCAAAAACATTCAGTACTTC.

V gene TRBV18 combines with J gene TRBJ2-5, with D unresolved. V was shortened by 2 bases and J by 0 bases, with 7 bases between the two germline ends. Per the germline V gene, CDR1 is KGHSH and CDR2 is LQKENI. This CDR3 comprises 14 residues. Here the CDR3 reads CASSPLRYQETQYF. CDR3 coding DNA: TGTGCCAGCTCACCATTGAGGTACCAAGAGACCCAGTACTTC.

This chain uses TRBV4-2 with TRBJ1-1; D may be TRBD1 (5 bases). V was pared by 0 bases and J by 10 bases, with 12 bases between. The germline gives CDR1 LGHNA, CDR2 YNFKEQ. The CDR3 sequence is 13 residues long. The DNA of the CDR3 is TGTGCCAGCAGCCAAGATTGGGGGTCGGGAGCTTTCTTT. As protein: CASSQDWGSGAFF.

The table lists this clonotype with a few counts. The CDR3 sequence is CASSLHGQDSYEQYF. The CDR3 bases are TGCGCCAGCAGCCTCCACGGACAGGACTCCTACGAGCAGTACTTC. The V and J genes are TRBV4-1 and TRBJ2-7, with 7 nucleotides matching TRBD1. Germline CDR1 and CDR2: MGHRA and YSYEKL. V lost 4 bases and J lost 0; bases outside the gene matches: 6. The CDR3 is made up of 15 amino acids.

This clonotype was found a few times. The CDR3 nucleotides read TGTGCCAGTAGTATCGACCGGGACAACTCCTACGAGCAGTACTTC. Translation: CASSIDRDNSYEQYF. V is TRBV19 and J is TRBJ2-7; a possible D gene is TRBD1 (6 bases). Trimming removed 3 bases at V and 0 bases at J, with 12 bases between. Germline lookup yields CDR1 LNHDA and CDR2 SQIVND (reference sequence). The CDR3 length is 15 residues.

This chain links TRBV27 with TRBJ2-7; TRBD1 aligns across 8 bases. V lost 3 bases, J lost 2 bases, and 12 bases stayed unmatched. Per the germline V gene, CDR1 is MNHEY and CDR2 is SMNVEV (reference sequence). The CDR3 has 17 residues. The CDR3 bases are TGTGCCAGCAGTTTCCTGCCCGGACAGGGCGATCCCTACGAGCAGTACTTC. Translated: CASSFLPGQGDPYEQYF.

J is TRBJ2-1 and V is TRBV28, with D unclear. V was shortened by 1 base and J by 7 bases, with 11 bases between the two germline ends. This CDR3 contains 14 residues. Per germline, CDR1 MDHEN and CDR2 SYDVKM. The CDR3 coding sequence is TGTGCCAGCAGTTTATCTCTCCCCCGGAATGAGCAGTTCTTC. Amino acid sequence: CASSLSLPRNEQFF.

The chain couples TRBV7-9 to TRBJ2-1; TRBD2 matches at 11 bases. The CDR3 length is 17 residues. Germline V gene sequence: CDR1 SEHNR, CDR2 FQNEAQ (reference sequence). The ends lost 6 bases at V and 3 bases at J; junction bases unmatched: 10. In DNA, the CDR3 is TGTGCCAGCAGTGTCGTGACTAGCGGGACGGACTACAATGAGCAGTTCTTC. Its translation is CASSVVTSGTDYNEQFF.

The chain uses TRBV4-1 and TRBJ1-4, with TRBD1 as a possible D gene (5 bases). V dropped 1 base and J dropped 6 bases, with 12 bases sitting between them. Germline V gene lookup returns CDR1 MGHRA and CDR2 YSYEKL. The CDR3 is 15 amino acids. The DNA for the CDR3 is TGCGCCAGCAGCCAAGGATGGGGGGGAGATGAAAAACTGTTTTTT. This encodes CASSQGWGGDEKLFF.

For the CDR3, the DNA is TGTGCCAGCAGCTCGCCCGCTCGGGACAGGGACACAGATACGCAGTATTTT. Translation gives CASSSPARDRDTDTQYF. The rearrangement links TRBV5-6 to TRBJ2-3; 9 nucleotides match TRBD1. J gave up 2 bases and V 3 bases, and 10 bases lay outside the gene matches. The CDR3 totals 17 residues. The germline V gene has CDR1 SGHDT and CDR2 YYEEEE. Filled out from reference TRBV5-6 and TRBJ2-3, the complete variable domain reads DAGVTQSPTHLIKTRGQQVTLRCSPKSGHDTVSWYQQALGQGPQFIFQYYEEEERQRGNFPDRFSGHQFPNYSSELNVNALLLGDSALYLCASSSPARDRDTDTQYFGPGTRLTVL.

A few counts support this clonotype. J is TRBJ2-7 and V is TRBV4-1; D is unclear. Germline loops: CDR1 MGHRA, CDR2 YSYEKL. Trimming took off 2 bases at V and 7 bases at J, with 6 bases between the two ends. This CDR3 spans 11 amino acids. DNA of the CDR3: TGCGCCAGCAGCCAACTGGGGGAGCAGTACTTC. It codes for CASSQLGEQYF.

There are a few counts of this clonotype. The rearrangement joins TRBV28 to TRBJ2-7; 9 bases are shared with TRBD1. The CDR3 covers 14 residues. The germline CDR1 and CDR2 sequences are MDHEN and SYDVKM. V lost 7 bases, J lost 4 bases, and 8 bases stayed unmatched. CDR3 in amino acids: CASTPTGGLYEQYF. CDR3 DNA sequence: TGTGCCAGCACACCGACAGGGGGGCTTTACGAGCAGTACTTC.

The CDR3 nucleotides read TGCGCCAGCAGCCAAGTAGGCAGGGGTGATTCACCCCTCCACTTT. As protein: CASSQVGRGDSPLHF. The rearrangement links TRBV4-1 to TRBJ1-6, with a possible D match to TRBD1 (6 bases). Germline values: CDR1 MGHRA, CDR2 YSYEKL. The CDR3 spans 15 residues. V lost 1 base and J 8 bases, leaving 12 bases between the germline ends.

The chain has TRBV7-9 and TRBJ1-1; D is perhaps TRBD1 (5 bases). The germline gives CDR1 SEHNR, CDR2 FQNEAQ (reference sequence). The CDR3 covers 15 residues. The V and J ends lost 1 base and 0 bases respectively, with 9 bases between them. This CDR3 is CASSLDPGMNTEAFF. The DNA of the CDR3 is TGTGCCAGCAGCTTAGACCCAGGGATGAACACTGAAGCTTTCTTT.

The chain couples TRBV12-3 or TRBV12-4 to TRBJ2-2; 8 bases map to TRBD1. V trimming: 8 bases; J trimming: 0 bases; junction bases outside the gene matches: 5. The CDR3 runs 15 residues. The CDR3 spells CASPDRGPNTGELFF. In nucleotides, the CDR3 is TGTGCCAGCCCAGACAGGGGCCCGAACACCGGGGAGCTGTTTTTT.

This clonotype came up a few times. The chain couples TRBV19 to TRBJ2-6; D is ambiguous. CDR1 and CDR2 from the germline V gene are LNHDA and SQIVND (reference sequence). V was clipped by 7 bases and J by 0 bases, with 10 bases between them. CDR3 length: 15 residues. The CDR3 DNA is TGTGCCAGTATGGGTTATTACTCTGGGGCCAACGTCCTGACTTTC. Translating gives CASMGYYSGANVLTF.